The rows below give T cell receptor beta chains drawn from one sample of a study of blood T cell repertoires in COVID-19. Some clones are missing from TCRdb's copy, which holds only in-frame ones; the method was immunoSEQ multiplex PCR. The sample yields 55,000 to 65,000 clones, under 85% seen once. The specimen sequenced was peripheral blood. The source of these receptors is a man between 60 and 70 years old with acute or convalescent COVID-19. Each CDR3 is given with its conserved first and last residue. The D gene is left open where the match is weak. Rows give clone size only sometimes, using once, few, many, or a class for an expanded clone.

TRBV6-5	-	once	TRBJ1-6	CASQGTVNSPLHF	TGTGCCAGCCAAGGAACAGTTAATTCACCCCTCCACTTT
TRBV27	TRBD1	-	TRBJ1-5	CASSLDRDRDQPQHF	TGTGCCAGCAGTTTAGATCGGGACAGGGATCAGCCCCAGCATTTT
TRBV7-8	-	-	TRBJ2-7	CASEASDTYEQYF	TGTGCCAGCGAGGCTAGCGATACCTACGAGCAGTACTTC
TRBV19	-	-	TRBJ2-1	CASSPRVVLIHEQFF	TGTGCCAGTAGCCCTCGAGTAGTCCTTATCCATGAGCAGTTCTTC
TRBV6-2/TRBV6-3	TRBD2	-	TRBJ2-1	CASSYSLESGGAYNEQFF	TGTGCCAGCAGTTACTCGCTTGAGAGCGGGGGGGCCTACAATGAGCAGTTCTTC
TRBV6-5	TRBD1	-	TRBJ1-6	CARRDRGRNSPLHF	TGTGCCAGACGGGACAGGGGGCGTAATTCACCCCTCCACTTT
TRBV2	TRBD2	-	TRBJ2-1	CASSYERGSYNEQFF	TGTGCCAGCAGCTACGAGCGGGGCTCCTACAATGAGCAGTTCTTC
TRBV18	TRBD1	-	TRBJ2-5	CASSQQGEETQYF	TGTGCCAGCTCACAGCAGGGGGAAGAGACCCAGTACTTC
TRBV7-8	TRBD1	-	TRBJ1-5	CASSTDRGDQPQHF	TGTGCCAGCAGCACTGACAGGGGAGATCAGCCCCAGCATTTT
TRBV4-1	-	-	TRBJ2-1	CASSPQGGDEQFF	TGCGCCAGCAGCCCTCAGGGGGGAGATGAGCAGTTCTTC
TRBV5-4	-	-	TRBJ2-1	CASSFKNGYPNEQFF	TGTGCCAGCAGCTTTAAAAACGGTTACCCAAATGAGCAGTTCTTC
TRBV19	-	-	TRBJ1-5	CASSSSWNQPQHF	TGTGCCAGTAGTTCGAGCTGGAATCAGCCCCAGCATTTT
TRBV4-1	TRBD1	-	TRBJ1-2	CASSQQSAGTGNGYTF	TGCGCCAGCAGCCAACAATCCGCCGGGACAGGGAATGGCTACACCTTC
TRBV27	TRBD1	many	TRBJ1-2	CASSLATGGDGYTF	TGTGCCAGCAGTTTAGCGACAGGGGGAGATGGCTACACCTTC
TRBV11-2	-	-	TRBJ2-1	CASSFINEQFF	TGTGCCAGCAGCTTTATCAATGAGCAGTTCTTC
TRBV4-1	-	-	TRBJ1-1	CASSQGNFGGYRRGTEAFF	TGCGCCAGCAGCCAAGGAAACTTCGGGGGATATCGACGTGGCACTGAAGCTTTCTTT
TRBV18	-	once	TRBJ2-1	CASSPPGLEEQFF	TGTGCCAGCTCACCACCGGGACTTGAAGAGCAGTTCTTC
TRBV7-9	-	few	TRBJ1-2	CASSLASGLNYGYTF	TGTGCCAGCAGCTTAGCGTCGGGACTCAACTATGGCTACACCTTC
TRBV18	-	-	TRBJ2-7	CASSPGGTEQYF	TGTGCCAGCTCACCGGGCGGGACCGAGCAGTACTTC
TRBV6-5	-	-	TRBJ1-6	CASSHRHRDNSPLHF	TGTGCCAGCAGCCATCGACACAGGGACAATTCACCCCTCCACTTT
TRBV24-1	-	-	TRBJ2-3	CATSDPTGTDTQYF	TGTGCCACCAGTGACCCCACAGGGACAGATACGCAGTATTTT
TRBV30	-	-	TRBJ1-6	CAWSLDPHRDGTIQPLHF	TGTGCCTGGAGTTTAGATCCCCATCGGGACGGGACAATTCAACCCCTCCACTTT
TRBV11-2	-	-	TRBJ2-1	CASSPGTSGQFF	TGTGCCAGCAGCCCGGGCACGAGCGGGCAGTTCTTC
TRBV5-5	TRBD1	few	TRBJ1-4	CASSFKTGGYEKLFF	TGTGCCAGCAGCTTTAAGACAGGGGGGTATGAAAAACTGTTTTTT
TRBV23-1	TRBD1	-	TRBJ2-6	CASSQSRTGGAGANVLTF	TGCGCCAGCAGTCAATCGAGGACAGGGGGTGCTGGGGCCAACGTCCTGACTTTC
TRBV9	-	-	TRBJ1-5	CASSVGVGDQPQHF	TGTGCCAGCAGCGTAGGTGTAGGGGATCAGCCCCAGCATTTT
TRBV7-9	-	-	TRBJ1-3	CASSLLIAVSGNTIYF	TGTGCCAGCAGCTTATTGATCGCAGTCTCTGGAAACACCATATATTTT
TRBV12-5	-	few	TRBJ2-2	CASGLRYSTGELFF	TGTGCTAGTGGTTTGAGGTACAGCACCGGGGAGCTGTTTTTT
TRBV19	-	-	TRBJ1-1	CASSMGVEAFF	TGTGCCAGTAGTATGGGAGTTGAAGCTTTCTTT
TRBV5-1	TRBD1	-	TRBJ1-4	CASSSYPGGTNEKLFF	TGCGCCAGCAGCTCCTATCCAGGGGGCACTAATGAAAAACTGTTTTTT
TRBV5-1	TRBD1	-	TRBJ1-4	CASSQGTATSNEKLFF	TGCGCCAGCAGCCAAGGGACAGCCACATCGAATGAAAAACTGTTTTTT
TRBV10-3	-	-	TRBJ2-5	CAISLALAQETQYF	TGTGCCATCAGTCTTGCCCTGGCACAAGAGACCCAGTACTTC
TRBV5-6	TRBD1	-	TRBJ1-1	CASSFGTGSLKNTEAFF	TGTGCCAGCAGCTTTGGGACAGGTAGTTTGAAGAACACTGAAGCTTTCTTT
TRBV6-2/TRBV6-3	-	-	TRBJ1-5	CASSPGKSNQPQHF	TGTGCCAGCAGTCCAGGGAAAAGCAATCAGCCCCAGCATTTT
TRBV18	-	-	TRBJ2-3	CASSPFKVGVGADTQYF	TGTGCCAGCTCACCATTTAAAGTAGGGGTTGGCGCAGATACGCAGTATTTT
TRBV2	-	-	TRBJ2-4	CASSERTDTPAKNIQYF	TGTGCCAGCAGTGAACGGACGGACACCCCGGCAAAAAACATTCAGTACTTC
TRBV11-2	TRBD1	once	TRBJ1-6	CASSAHSNGQAPNSPLHF	TGTGCCAGCAGCGCCCACTCTAACGGACAGGCGCCAAATTCACCCCTCCACTTT
TRBV6-2/TRBV6-3	-	-	TRBJ1-1	CASSYGTTEAFF	TGTGCCAGCAGTTACGGGACAACTGAAGCTTTCTTT
TRBV9	-	once	TRBJ1-2	CASSVSEFYGYTF	TGTGCCAGCAGCGTATCGGAGTTCTATGGCTACACCTTC
TRBV6-5	-	-	TRBJ1-3	CASMADSGNTIYF	TGTGCCAGCATGGCGGACTCTGGAAACACCATATATTTT
TRBV14	-	once	TRBJ2-7	CASSHITTYEQYF	TGTGCCAGCAGCCACATAACTACCTACGAGCAGTACTTC
TRBV19	TRBD1	-	TRBJ1-1	CASSSQGIHTEAFF	TGTGCCAGTAGTTCACAGGGGATTCACACTGAAGCTTTCTTT
TRBV30	-	-	TRBJ2-7	CAWSVGAEQYF	TGTGCCTGGAGTGTGGGGGCCGAGCAGTACTTC
TRBV18	TRBD2	-	TRBJ2-1	CASSPAAGDNEQFF	TGTGCCAGCTCACCGGCGGCGGGGGACAATGAGCAGTTCTTC
TRBV5-4	-	-	TRBJ1-1	CASSLVGGQNTEAFF	TGTGCCAGCAGCTTGGTTGGGGGCCAGAACACTGAAGCTTTCTTT
TRBV4-2	-	few	TRBJ2-7	CASSQDPTGGAAYEQYF	TGTGCCAGCAGCCAAGATCCCACGGGGGGCGCCGCCTACGAGCAGTACTTC
TRBV15	-	-	TRBJ2-7	CATSSRLSSYEQYF	TGTGCCACCAGCAGCCGACTGAGCTCCTACGAGCAGTACTTC
TRBV4-2	-	-	TRBJ1-1	CASSQQNTEAFF	TGTGCCAGCAGCCAACAGAACACTGAAGCTTTCTTT
TRBV5-1	-	few	TRBJ1-1	CASSRLGTMNTEAFF	TGCGCCAGCAGCAGACTTGGGACAATGAACACTGAAGCTTTCTTT
TRBV12-3/TRBV12-4	-	-	TRBJ1-2	CASTPRRGGGYTF	TGTGCCAGCACCCCGCGGAGGGGCGGGGGCTACACCTTC
TRBV11-2	TRBD1	few	TRBJ1-2	CASSLVVGGNYGYTF	TGTGCCAGCAGCTTGGTGGTAGGGGGCAACTATGGCTACACCTTC